The clone carrying this TCR beta chain was detected only a few times. Its antigen is unknown. The authors took one heparinised blood draw, averaging about 120 mL, from each donor. These data originate in a study of beta chain features in type 1 diabetes. Findings of the study overall: Patients and controls would be equally affected if PCR favored shorter templates. Type 1 diabetes patients showed a moderate but significant shortening of TCRB CDR3s in all four CD4+ subsets.

CDR3 size: 15 residues. Germline assignment: CDR1 SGHRS and CDR2 YFSETQ. The germline V and J ends were trimmed by 0 bases and 2 bases, with 10 bases remaining between them. Expressed TCRB transcripts were sequenced after all isolated RNA was converted to cDNA. Method: immunoSEQ multiplex PCR; TCRdb's copy keeps in-frame clones and lacks some. The table shows roughly 47,000 clones, with 35% to 55% occurring only once. The sequenced material came from stem cell memory CD4+ T cells from blood. The chain joins TRBV5-1 to TRBJ2-3, with a tentative D call TRBD2 (6 bases). The receptor comes from a man in his thirties or forties with type 1 diabetes. The CDR3 DNA reads as TGCGCCAGCAGCTTGGATGGGGACTTCACAGATACGCAGTATTTT. It specifies CASSLDGDFTDTQYF.